This T cell receptor beta chain came from a study of T-cell memory formation after mild COVID-19. MiXCR was run by TCRdb on the 5' RACE reads, yielding one entry per CDR3 protein. The data contain fewer than 650,000 distinct CDR3 sequences, 17% of them seen just once; the ten biggest clones take up approximately 8.1%. Trimming cost V 6 bases and J 4 bases; bases outside gene matches: 15. Germline V CDR1 and CDR2: SNHLY, FYNNEI. This CDR3 region has 17 residues. Material: PBMCs or a T cell subset sorted from them (not recorded which). This clonotype was obtained from an adult woman who had mild COVID-19 (a few samples of this study predate the infection). Cell type and time point are not known. This rearrangement joins TRBV2 to TRBJ2-3; 8 nucleotides line up with TRBD2. CDR3 DNA sequence: TGTGCCAGCAGGAGGCCACGGGGGGCGGGAGGTGCAGATACGCAGTATTTT. Its protein is CASRRPRGAGGADTQYF.